The subject of this entry is one TCR beta chain. The antigen is unknown. Exclusion of a patient followed from autoimmune disease history or systemic immunosuppression. The data are from a study of OX40 agonist ivuxolimab in advanced cancers. The overall study: Patients with hepatocellular carcinoma, melanoma, renal cell or head and neck cancer made up the dose-escalation patients.

Method: immunoSEQ multiplex PCR; TCRdb's copy keeps in-frame clones and lacks some. The profile shows more than 65,000 clones, 91% of them singletons. CDR1 MNHNS and CDR2 SASEGT come from the germline V gene. Trimming shortened V by 8 bases and J by 1 base, and 17 bases separated the two germline ends. This CDR3 comprises 15 residues. Study-wide results and caveats: No antigen was identified for the clonally expanded peripheral T cells.

This clonotype originated in an adult with an advanced solid tumor such as melanoma, head and neck, liver or kidney cancer. The chain employs TRBV6-1 and TRBJ1-1; D not resolved. The material was CD4+ or CD8+ T cells sorted from blood, obtained in a trial of the OX40 agonist ivuxolimab. CDR3 DNA sequence: TGTGCCAGCCTGGAGACCGGGTGGACGAACACTGAAGCTTTCTTT. Translated, it gives CASLETGWTNTEAFF.